These T cell receptor beta chains were read from a single sample in a study of shared clonotypes between healthy human individuals. Method: immunoSEQ multiplex PCR; TCRdb's copy keeps in-frame clones and lacks some. The data contain some 690,000 clones, around 91% of them singletons. The specimen sequenced was memory CD8+ T cells from PBMCs. The receptors come from a man between 18 and 35 years old in good health. Some clones in this sample may be carry-over from other donors' samples. Both conserved end residues are trimmed from each CDR3. A D gene is named only where the DNA matches it firmly.

d_gene	v_gene	j_gene	CDR3aa
TRBD2	TRBV7-9	TRBJ2-1	ASSGGLAGAVSYNEQF
-	TRBV11-2	TRBJ1-2	ASSLGRLNGYT
-	TRBV9	TRBJ1-1	ASSVETEPEAF
-	TRBV7-2	TRBJ1-2	ASSPDLYGYT
-	TRBV7-6	TRBJ1-1	ASSLAGRGHPTEAF
-	TRBV19	TRBJ2-1	ASSMRALGPYNEQF
TRBD2	TRBV5-1	TRBJ2-6	ASSPTSGYSGANVLT
TRBD2	TRBV19	TRBJ2-5	ASSNLAGRETQY
TRBD1	TRBV6-1	TRBJ2-7	ASSPTGTYYEQY
TRBD1	TRBV5-1	TRBJ2-3	ASSLSAQGARDTQY
-	TRBV10-3	TRBJ2-7	AINGPTYEQY
-	TRBV6-4	TRBJ1-2	ASSDKNYGYT
-	TRBV10-3	TRBJ1-2	AISGEAGALPNGYT
-	TRBV5-1	TRBJ1-2	ASSFEWAGEGYT
-	TRBV11-2	TRBJ2-7	ASSIRGYEQY
-	TRBV4-1	TRBJ2-7	ASSQELSGYYEQY
-	TRBV9	TRBJ2-7	ASSPGWGMDYEQY
TRBD2	TRBV6-5	TRBJ2-7	ASSPPGLAGREY
TRBD2	TRBV27	TRBJ2-1	ASSLSGSSYNEQF
TRBD1	TRBV5-1	TRBJ2-4	ASSLSGTGIVKNIQY
-	TRBV25-1	TRBJ2-1	ASSDGRLVEGEQF
-	TRBV15	TRBJ2-6	ATTRDDSGANVLT
-	TRBV29-1	TRBJ1-2	SVDTGHYNYGYT
TRBD1	TRBV6-5	TRBJ2-7	ASRPTGESSYEQY
TRBD2	TRBV14	TRBJ2-7	ASSPVAGLTYEQY
TRBD1	TRBV28	TRBJ1-5	ASSILRQGDQPQH
-	TRBV9	TRBJ2-3	ASSVSGGTDTQY
TRBD2	TRBV11-2	TRBJ2-7	ASSQTGAGVPYEQY
TRBD2	TRBV13	TRBJ2-7	ASSLKREADEQY
-	TRBV27	TRBJ1-1	ATGGRAGYEAF
-	TRBV27	TRBJ1-2	ASSPQLVGGYT
-	TRBV27	TRBJ2-7	ASSLLGGSYEQY
TRBD1	TRBV5-1	TRBJ1-1	ASSFSRGHTEAF
TRBD2	TRBV9	TRBJ2-2	ASSGTSQNTGELF